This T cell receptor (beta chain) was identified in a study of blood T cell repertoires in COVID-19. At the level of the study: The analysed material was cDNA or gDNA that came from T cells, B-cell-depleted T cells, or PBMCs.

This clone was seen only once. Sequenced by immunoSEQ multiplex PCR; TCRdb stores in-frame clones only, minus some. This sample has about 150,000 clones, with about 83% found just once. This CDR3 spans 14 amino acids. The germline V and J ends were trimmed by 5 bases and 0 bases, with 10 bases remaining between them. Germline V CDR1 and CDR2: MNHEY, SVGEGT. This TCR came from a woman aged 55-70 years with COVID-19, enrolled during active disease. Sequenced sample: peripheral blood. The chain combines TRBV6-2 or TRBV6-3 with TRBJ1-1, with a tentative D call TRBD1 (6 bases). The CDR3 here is CASSRQVLNTEAFF. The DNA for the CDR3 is TGTGCCAGCAGTCGACAGGTTTTGAACACTGAAGCTTTCTTT.